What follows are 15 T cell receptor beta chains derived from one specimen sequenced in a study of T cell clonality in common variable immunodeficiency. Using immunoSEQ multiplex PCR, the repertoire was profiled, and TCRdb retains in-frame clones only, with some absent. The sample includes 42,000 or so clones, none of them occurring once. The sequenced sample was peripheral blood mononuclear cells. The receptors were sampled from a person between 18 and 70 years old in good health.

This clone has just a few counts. Incomplete CDR3 DNA: TGTGCAAGTCGCTTAGCGGTAACCGCCGGGAAGGGGTATGGC. Its protein is CASRLAVTAGKGYG. The whole CDR3 region reads CASRLAVTAGKGYGYTF. The chain is built from TRBV7-2 and TRBJ1-2; a weak D match, TRBD1 (5 bases). The read terminates 3 residues before the CDR3 end, so the remaining end is supplied by the germline J gene. The CDR3 runs 17 residues. CDR1 is SGHTA and CDR2 is FQGNSA in the germline V gene.

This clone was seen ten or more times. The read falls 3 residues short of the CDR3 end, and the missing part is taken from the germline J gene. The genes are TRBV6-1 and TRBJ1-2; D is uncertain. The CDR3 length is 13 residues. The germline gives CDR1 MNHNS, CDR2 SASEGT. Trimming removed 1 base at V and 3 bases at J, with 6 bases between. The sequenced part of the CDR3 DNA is TGTGCCAGCAGTGAAGAGGCAGACTATGGC. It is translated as CASSEEADYG. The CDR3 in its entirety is CASSEEADYGYTF.

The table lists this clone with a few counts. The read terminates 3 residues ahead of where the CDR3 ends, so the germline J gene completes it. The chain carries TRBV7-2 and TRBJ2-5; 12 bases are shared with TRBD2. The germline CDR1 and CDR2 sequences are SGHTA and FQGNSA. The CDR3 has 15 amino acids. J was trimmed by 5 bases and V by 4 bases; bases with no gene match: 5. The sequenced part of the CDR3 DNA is TGTGCCAGCAGCTCCGGGACTAGCGGGCCGGAGACC. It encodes CASSSGTSGPET. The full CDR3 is CASSSGTSGPETQYF.

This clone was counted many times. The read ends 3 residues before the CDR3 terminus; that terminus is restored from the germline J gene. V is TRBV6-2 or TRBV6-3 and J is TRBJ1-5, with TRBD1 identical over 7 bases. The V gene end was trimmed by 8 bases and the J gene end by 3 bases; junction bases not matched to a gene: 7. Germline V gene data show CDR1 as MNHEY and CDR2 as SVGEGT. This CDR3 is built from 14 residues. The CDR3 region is CASVGQADNQPQHF. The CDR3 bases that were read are TGTGCCAGCGTAGGACAGGCCGACAATCAGCCC.

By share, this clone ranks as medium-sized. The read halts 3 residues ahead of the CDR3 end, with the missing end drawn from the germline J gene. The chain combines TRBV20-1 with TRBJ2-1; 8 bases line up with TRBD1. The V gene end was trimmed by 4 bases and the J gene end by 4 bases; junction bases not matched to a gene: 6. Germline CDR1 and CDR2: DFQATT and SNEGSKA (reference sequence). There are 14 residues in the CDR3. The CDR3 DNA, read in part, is TGCAGTGCTATAGGGGACAGGCATTACAATGAG. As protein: CSAIGDRHYNE. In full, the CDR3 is CSAIGDRHYNEQFF.

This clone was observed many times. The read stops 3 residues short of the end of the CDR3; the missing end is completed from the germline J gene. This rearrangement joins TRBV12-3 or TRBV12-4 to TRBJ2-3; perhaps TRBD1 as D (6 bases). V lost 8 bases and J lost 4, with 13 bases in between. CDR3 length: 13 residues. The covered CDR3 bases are TGTGCCAGCGGGACACCAGGATCAGATACG. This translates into CASGTPGSDT. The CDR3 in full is CASGTPGSDTQYF.

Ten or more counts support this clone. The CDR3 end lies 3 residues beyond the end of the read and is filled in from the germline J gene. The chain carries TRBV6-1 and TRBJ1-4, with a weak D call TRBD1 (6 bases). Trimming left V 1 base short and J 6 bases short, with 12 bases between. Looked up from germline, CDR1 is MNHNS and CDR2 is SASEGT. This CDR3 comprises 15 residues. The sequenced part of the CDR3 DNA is TGTGCCAGCAGTGAAGGGGGGCTGATGGATGAAAAA. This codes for CASSEGGLMDEK. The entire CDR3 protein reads CASSEGGLMDEKLFF.

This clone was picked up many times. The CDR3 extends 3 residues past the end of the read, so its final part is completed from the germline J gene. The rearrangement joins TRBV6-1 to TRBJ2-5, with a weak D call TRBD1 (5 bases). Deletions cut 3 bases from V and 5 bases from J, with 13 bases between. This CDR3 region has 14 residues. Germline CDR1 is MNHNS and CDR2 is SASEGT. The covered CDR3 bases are TGTGCCAGCAGTGACAGGGTGGTAGGGGAGACC. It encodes CASSDRVVGET. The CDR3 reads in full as CASSDRVVGETQYF.

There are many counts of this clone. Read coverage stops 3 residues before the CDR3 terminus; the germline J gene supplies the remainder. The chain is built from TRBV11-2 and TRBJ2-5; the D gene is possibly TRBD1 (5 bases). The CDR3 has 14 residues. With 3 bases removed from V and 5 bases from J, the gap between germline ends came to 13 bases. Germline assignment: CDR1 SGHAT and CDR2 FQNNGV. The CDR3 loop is CASSFQGITETQYF. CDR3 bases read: TGTGCCAGCAGCTTCCAGGGAATAACGGAGACC. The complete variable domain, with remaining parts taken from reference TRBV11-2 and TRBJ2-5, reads EAGVAQSPRYKIIEKRQSVAFWCNPISGHATLYWYQQILGQGPKLLIQFQNNGVVDDSQLPKDRFSAERLKGVDSTLKIQPAKLEDSAVYLCASSFQGITETQYFGPGTRLLVL.

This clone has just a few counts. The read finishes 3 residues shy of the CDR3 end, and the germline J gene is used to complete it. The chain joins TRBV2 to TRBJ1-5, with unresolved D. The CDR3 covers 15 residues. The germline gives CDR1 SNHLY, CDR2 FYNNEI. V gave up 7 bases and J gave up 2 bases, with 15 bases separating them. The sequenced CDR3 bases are TGTGCCAGCACCGAGGCCCTCGGGGGCAATCAGCCC. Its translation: CASTEALGGNQP. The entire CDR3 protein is CASTEALGGNQPQHF.

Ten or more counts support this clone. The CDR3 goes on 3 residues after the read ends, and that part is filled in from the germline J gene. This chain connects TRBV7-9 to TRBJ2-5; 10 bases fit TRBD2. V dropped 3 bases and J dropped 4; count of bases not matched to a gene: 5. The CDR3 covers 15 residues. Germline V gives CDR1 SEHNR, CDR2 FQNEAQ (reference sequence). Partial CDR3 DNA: TGTGCCAGCAGCTTCGTACTAGCGGGAACAGAGACC. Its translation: CASSFVLAGTET. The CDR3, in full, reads CASSFVLAGTETQYF.

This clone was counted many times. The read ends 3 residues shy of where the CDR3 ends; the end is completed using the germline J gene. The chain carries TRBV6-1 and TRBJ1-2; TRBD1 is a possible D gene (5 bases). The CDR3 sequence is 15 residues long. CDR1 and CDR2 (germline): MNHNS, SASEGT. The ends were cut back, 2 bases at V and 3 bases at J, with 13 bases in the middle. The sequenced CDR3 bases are TGTGCCAGCAGTGAAAGGGGTGACGGATACTATGGC. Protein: CASSERGDGYYG. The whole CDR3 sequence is CASSERGDGYYGYTF.

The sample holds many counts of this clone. CDR3 loop: CASSNEGLAPLNEQFF. CDR3 DNA, as far as it was read: TGTGCCAGCAGCAACGAGGGACTAGCCCCCCTTAATGAG. The gene calls are TRBV4-2 and TRBJ2-1; 9 bases are a match to TRBD2. From the germline J gene comes the end of the CDR3, since the read stops 3 residues before it. This CDR3 is 16 amino acids long. The V segment lost 5 bases and the J segment 7 bases; nucleotides outside the gene matches: 12. CDR1 is LGHNA, CDR2 YNFKEQ, per germline.

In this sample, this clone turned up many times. CDR3 bases read: TGTGCCAGCAGCTTAGGGAGCGCCTATAATTCACCC. It specifies CASSLGSAYNSP. The whole CDR3 sequence reads CASSLGSAYNSPLHF. The V and J genes are TRBV11-2 and TRBJ1-6; no definite D call. The CDR3 end is not reached by the read, which stops 3 residues before it; the germline J gene fills it in. Trimming took off 1 base at V and 2 bases at J, with 6 bases between the two ends. Germline CDR1 SGHAT, CDR2 FQNNGV. This CDR3 has 15 residues.

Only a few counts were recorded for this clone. The CDR3 here is CASSGGQGAGRSGEKLFF. The DNA read from the CDR3 is TGCGCCAGCAGCGGGGGACAGGGGGCCGGCCGGTCCGGGGAAAAG. The chain carries TRBV5-1 and TRBJ2-2; TRBD1 matches at 12 bases. The CDR3 goes on 3 residues after the read ends, and that part is filled in from the germline J gene. The CDR3 contains 18 residues. Germline values: CDR1 SGHRS, CDR2 YFSETQ.